The present entry profiles one T cell receptor beta chain with its context. Looked up from germline, CDR1 is SGHTA and CDR2 is FQGNSA. The trim removed 3 bases at V and 2 bases at J, leaving 4 bases unmatched. This CDR3 comprises 14 residues. Original handling: By means of reference gene primer amplification, nucleated cell counts were estimated. The data were produced by immunoSEQ multiplex PCR, yet TCRdb's version contains in-frame clones alone and is incomplete. Clone size and the V and J calls come from that table; the DNA yielded D and trimming. The data show around 68,000 clones, 80% to 90% seen once. This entry comes from a study of blood T cell repertoires in COVID-19. Looking at the study overall: Sites across the United States, Italy and Spain contributed samples from acute and convalescent COVID-19. T cells, B-cell-depleted T cells, or PBMCs provided the cDNA or gDNA that served as material.

The sample comprised peripheral blood. This rearrangement joins TRBV7-2 to TRBJ2-7, with 7 bases matching TRBD1. The sequence was collected from a man aged 50 to 60 with acute or convalescent COVID-19. In DNA form, the CDR3 reads TGTGCCAGCAGCTTCCGGACAGGAGCCTACGAGCAGTACTTC. This encodes CASSFRTGAYEQYF.